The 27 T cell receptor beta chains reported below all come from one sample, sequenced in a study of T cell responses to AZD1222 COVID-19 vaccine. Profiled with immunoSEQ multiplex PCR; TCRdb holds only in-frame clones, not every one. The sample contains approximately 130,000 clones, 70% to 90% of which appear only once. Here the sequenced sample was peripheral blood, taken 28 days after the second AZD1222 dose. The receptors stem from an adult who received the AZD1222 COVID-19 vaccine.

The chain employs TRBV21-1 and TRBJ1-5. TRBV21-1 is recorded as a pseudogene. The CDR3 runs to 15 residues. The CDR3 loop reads CASSKARTSNLPQHF. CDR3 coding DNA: TGTGCCAGCAGCAAAGCCCGGACGAGCAATTTGCCCCAGCATTTT.

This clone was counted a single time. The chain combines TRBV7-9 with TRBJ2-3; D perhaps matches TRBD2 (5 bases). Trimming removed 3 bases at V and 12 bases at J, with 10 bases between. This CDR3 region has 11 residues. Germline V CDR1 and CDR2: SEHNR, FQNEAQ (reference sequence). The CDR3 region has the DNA TGTGCCAGCAGCTTGAAAGGGAGCCAGTATTTT. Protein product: CASSLKGSQYF. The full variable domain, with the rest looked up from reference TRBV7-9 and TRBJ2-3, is DTGVSQNPRHKITKRGQNVTFRCDPISEHNRLYWYRQTLGQGPEFLTYFQNEAQLEKSRLLSDRFSAERPKGSFSTLEIQRTEQGDSAMYLCASSLKGSQYFGPGTRLTVL.

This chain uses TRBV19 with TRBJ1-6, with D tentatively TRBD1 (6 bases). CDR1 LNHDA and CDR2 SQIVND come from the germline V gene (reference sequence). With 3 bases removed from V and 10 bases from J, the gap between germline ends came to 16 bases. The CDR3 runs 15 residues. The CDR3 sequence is CASSINREEHSPLHF. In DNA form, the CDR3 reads TGTGCCAGTAGTATCAACAGGGAGGAACACTCACCCCTCCACTTT.

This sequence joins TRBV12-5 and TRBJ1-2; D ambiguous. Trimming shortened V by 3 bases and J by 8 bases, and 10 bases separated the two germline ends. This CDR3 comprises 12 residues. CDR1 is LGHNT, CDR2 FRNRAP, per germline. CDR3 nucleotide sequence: TGTGCTAGTGGTTTCCTCTTCGGGGGCTACACCTTC. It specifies CASGFLFGGYTF.

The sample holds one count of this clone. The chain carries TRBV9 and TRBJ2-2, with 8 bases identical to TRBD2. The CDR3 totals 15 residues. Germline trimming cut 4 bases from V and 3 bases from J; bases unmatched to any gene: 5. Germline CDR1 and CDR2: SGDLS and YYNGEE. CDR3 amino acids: CASSMTSAYTGELFF. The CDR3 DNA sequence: TGTGCCAGCAGCATGACTAGCGCTTACACCGGGGAGCTGTTTTTT.

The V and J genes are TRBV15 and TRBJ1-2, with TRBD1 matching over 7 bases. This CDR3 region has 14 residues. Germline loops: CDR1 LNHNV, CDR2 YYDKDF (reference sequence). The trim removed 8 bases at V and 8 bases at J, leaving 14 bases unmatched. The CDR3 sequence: CATGLGTALRGYTF. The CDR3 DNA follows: TGTGCCACCGGCCTCGGGACAGCCCTAAGGGGCTACACCTTC.

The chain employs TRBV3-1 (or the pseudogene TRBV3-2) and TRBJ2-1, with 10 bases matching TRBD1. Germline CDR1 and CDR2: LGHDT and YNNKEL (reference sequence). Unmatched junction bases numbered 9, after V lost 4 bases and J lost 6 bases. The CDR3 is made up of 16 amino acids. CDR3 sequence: CASSRDPGTGANEQFF. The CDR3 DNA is TGTGCCAGCAGCCGCGACCCCGGGACAGGGGCCAATGAGCAGTTCTTC.

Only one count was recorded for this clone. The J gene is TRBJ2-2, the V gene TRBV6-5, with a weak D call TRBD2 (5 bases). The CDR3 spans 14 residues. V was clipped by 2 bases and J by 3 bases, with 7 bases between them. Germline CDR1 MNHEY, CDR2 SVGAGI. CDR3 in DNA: TGTGCCAGCAGTTACGCCGGGGACACCGGGGAGCTGTTTTTT. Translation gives CASSYAGDTGELFF.

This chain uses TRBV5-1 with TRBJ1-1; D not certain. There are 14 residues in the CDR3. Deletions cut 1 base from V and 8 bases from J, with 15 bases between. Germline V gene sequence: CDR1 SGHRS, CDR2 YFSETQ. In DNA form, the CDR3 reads TGCGCCAGCAGCTTGCTGGGGAGTGTACTGGAAGCTTTCTTT. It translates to CASSLLGSVLEAFF.

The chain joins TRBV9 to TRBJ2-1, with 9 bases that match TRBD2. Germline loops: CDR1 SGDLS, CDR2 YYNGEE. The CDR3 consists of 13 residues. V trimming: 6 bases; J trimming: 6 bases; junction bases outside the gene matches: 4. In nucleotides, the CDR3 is TGTGCCAGCAACGGACTAGCGCTCAATGAGCAGTTCTTC. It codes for CASNGLALNEQFF.

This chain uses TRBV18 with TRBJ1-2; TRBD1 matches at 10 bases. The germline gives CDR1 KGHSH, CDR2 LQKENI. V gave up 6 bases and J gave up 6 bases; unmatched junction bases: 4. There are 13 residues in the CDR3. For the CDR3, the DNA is TGTGCCAGCTCCCTGGACAGGGGGAATGGCTACACCTTC. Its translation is CASSLDRGNGYTF.

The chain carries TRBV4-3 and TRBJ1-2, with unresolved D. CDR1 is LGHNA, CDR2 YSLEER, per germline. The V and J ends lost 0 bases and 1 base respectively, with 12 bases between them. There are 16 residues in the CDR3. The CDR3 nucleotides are TGCGCCAGCAGCCAAGATCAGCAGGCGTTTAACTATGGCTACACCTTC. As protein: CASSQDQQAFNYGYTF.

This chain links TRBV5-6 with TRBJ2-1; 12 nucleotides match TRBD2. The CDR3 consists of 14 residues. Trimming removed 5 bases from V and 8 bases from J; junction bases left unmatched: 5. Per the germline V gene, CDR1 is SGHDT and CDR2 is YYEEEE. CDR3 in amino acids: CASSRTSGIYEQFF. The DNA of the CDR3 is TGTGCCAGCAGTCGGACTAGCGGGATCTATGAGCAGTTCTTC.

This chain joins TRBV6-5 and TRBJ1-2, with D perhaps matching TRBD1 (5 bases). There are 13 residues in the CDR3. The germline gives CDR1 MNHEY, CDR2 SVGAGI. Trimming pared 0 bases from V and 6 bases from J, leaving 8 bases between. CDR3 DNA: TGTGCCAGCAGTTACTCTTCGGGACATGGCTACACCTTC. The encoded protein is CASSYSSGHGYTF.

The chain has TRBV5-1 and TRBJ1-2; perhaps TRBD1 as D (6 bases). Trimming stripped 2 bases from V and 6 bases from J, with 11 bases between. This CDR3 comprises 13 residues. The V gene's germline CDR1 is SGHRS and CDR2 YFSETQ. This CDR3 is CASSFSGENGYTF. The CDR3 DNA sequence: TGCGCCAGCAGCTTTTCAGGGGAAAATGGCTACACCTTC.

DNA of the CDR3: TGTGCTAGTGGTTTTGGGGGGGCGTTAGCTTTCTTT. Amino acid sequence: CASGFGGALAFF. The rearrangement links TRBV12-5 to TRBJ1-1; maybe TRBD1 (6 bases). This CDR3 has 12 amino acids. V was cut by 3 bases and J by 10 bases, with 12 bases left in between. Germline V lookup: CDR1 LGHNT, CDR2 FRNRAP. The variable domain in full, with the rest retrieved from reference TRBV12-5 and TRBJ1-1, is DARVTQTPRHKVTEMGQEVTMRCQPILGHNTVFWYRQTMMQGLELLAYFRNRAPLDDSGMPKDRFSAEMPDATLATLKIQPSEPRDSAVYFCASGFGGALAFFGQGTRLTVV.

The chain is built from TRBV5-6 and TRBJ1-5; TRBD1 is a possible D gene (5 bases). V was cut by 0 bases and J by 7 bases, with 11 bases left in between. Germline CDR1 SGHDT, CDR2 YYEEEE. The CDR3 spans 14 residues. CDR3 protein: CASSLAAGAQPQHF. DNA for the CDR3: TGTGCCAGCAGCTTGGCTGCCGGGGCCCAGCCCCAGCATTTT.

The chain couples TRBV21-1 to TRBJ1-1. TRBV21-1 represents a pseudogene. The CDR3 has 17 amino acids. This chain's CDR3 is CASSPSGGALWNTEAFF. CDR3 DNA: TGTGCCAGCAGCCCCAGTGGGGGTGCCTTATGGAACACTGAAGCTTTCTTT.

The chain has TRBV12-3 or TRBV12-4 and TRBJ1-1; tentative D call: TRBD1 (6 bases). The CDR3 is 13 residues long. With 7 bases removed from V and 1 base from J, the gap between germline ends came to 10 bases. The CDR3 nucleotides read TGTGCCAGCACCAGGACAGAGAACACTGAAGCTTTCTTT. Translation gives CASTRTENTEAFF.

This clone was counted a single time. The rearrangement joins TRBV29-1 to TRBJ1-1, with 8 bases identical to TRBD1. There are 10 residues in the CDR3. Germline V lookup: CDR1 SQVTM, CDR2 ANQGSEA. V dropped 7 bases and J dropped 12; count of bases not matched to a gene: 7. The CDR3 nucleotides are TGCAGCGCCGGGACAGGATCGACTTTCTTT. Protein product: CSAGTGSTFF.

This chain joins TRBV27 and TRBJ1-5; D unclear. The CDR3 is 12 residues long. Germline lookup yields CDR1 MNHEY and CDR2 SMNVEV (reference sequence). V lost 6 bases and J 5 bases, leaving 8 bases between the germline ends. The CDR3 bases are TGTGCCAGCAGGAGCGGAGATCAGCCCCAGCATTTT. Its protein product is CASRSGDQPQHF.

The CDR3 sequence is CASSRFYNSPLHF. In nucleotides, the CDR3 is TGTGCCAGCAGCCGTTTCTATAATTCACCCCTCCACTTT. The chain has TRBV6-5 and TRBJ1-6; no firm D call. The germline V and J ends were trimmed by 6 bases and 3 bases, with 6 bases remaining between them. The CDR3 has 13 residues. In germline, CDR1 is MNHEY, CDR2 SVGAGI.

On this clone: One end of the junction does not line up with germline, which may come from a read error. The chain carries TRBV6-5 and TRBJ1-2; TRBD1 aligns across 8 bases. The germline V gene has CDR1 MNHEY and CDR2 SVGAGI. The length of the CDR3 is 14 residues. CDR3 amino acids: CASRETGTGAFKSF. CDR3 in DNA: TGTGCCAGCAGGGAGACCGGGACAGGCGCCTTTAAATCCTTC.

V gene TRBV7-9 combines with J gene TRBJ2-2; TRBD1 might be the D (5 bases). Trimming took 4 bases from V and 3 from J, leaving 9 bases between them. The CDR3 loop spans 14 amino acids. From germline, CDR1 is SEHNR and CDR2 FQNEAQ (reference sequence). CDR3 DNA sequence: TGTGCCAGCAGCTCCAGGGTGGACACCGGGGAGCTGTTTTTT. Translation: CASSSRVDTGELFF.

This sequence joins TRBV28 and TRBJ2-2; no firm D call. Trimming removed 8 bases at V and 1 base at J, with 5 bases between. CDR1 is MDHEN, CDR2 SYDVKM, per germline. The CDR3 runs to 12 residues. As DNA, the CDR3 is TGTGCCAGCCGGGTGAACACCGGGGAGCTGTTTTTT. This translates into CASRVNTGELFF.

Here the CDR3 reads CASSPGVGEKLFF. The CDR3 DNA reads TGTGCCAGCAGCCCCGGCGTTGGTGAAAAACTGTTTTTT. The rearrangement uses TRBV7-3 and TRBJ1-4; D gene ambiguous. CDR3 length: 13 residues. Germline V gives CDR1 SGHTA, CDR2 FQGTGA. V was pared by 5 bases and J by 7 bases, with 11 bases between.

Here the CDR3 reads CASSVQGAPDYGYTF. The DNA of the CDR3 is TGTGCCAGCTCGGTACAGGGGGCGCCGGACTATGGCTACACCTTC. This chain links TRBV18 with TRBJ1-2, with 9 bases aligning to TRBD1. The germline V gene encodes CDR1 KGHSH and CDR2 LQKENI. The CDR3 length is 15 residues. Trimming at V came to 6 bases and at J to 3 bases, leaving 8 bases not matched to a gene.